This record concerns one T cell receptor beta chain sequence. This clone was detected once. Which antigen it targets is not known. Base qualities are missing; no much larger clone stands one base away. In the prospective study, participants were about 18 to 100 years old, resided in 24 geographic areas of the United States, and were enrolled through a virtual design. To assign participants to cohorts, the prospective study relied on clinical history that participants themselves reported in a screening survey and a study questionnaire. Recovered participants in ImmuneRACE Cohort 3 were defined as having two consecutive negative NP/OP PCR tests, clearance from a healthcare professional, or resolution of symptoms. In the prospective study, mobile phlebotomists collected whole blood, serum and a nasopharyngeal or oropharyngeal swab from each participant. Additional blood draws and questionnaires over an approximately 2-month period could optionally be provided by prospective study participants. Blood samples from the prospective study were shipped frozen or at room temperature prior to DNA extraction.

The entry originates in a study of blood T cell repertoires in COVID-19 (TCRdb year 2020). Describing the broader study: The collaborator samples originated in the United States, Italy and Spain and spanned the acute and convalescent phases of COVID-19. The material from the prospective study consisted of cDNA or gDNA derived from T cells, B-cell-depleted T cells, or PBMCs. Subjects who had been exposed to COVID-19, were actively infected with it, or had recovered from it provided the deeply sampled blood TCRbeta repertoires that made up the dataset. The repertoires were released in a freely available public database intended as a resource for research on the immune response to SARS-CoV-2. The samples were drawn from the first 160 participants of the ongoing ImmuneRACE study and from 1,200 or so subjects provided by 6 global collaborators. The sample metadata nearly always contained a de-identified subject ID, COVID-19 status, age in years and sex. Where available, HLA class I and class II types were obtained from metadata supplied by the sample provider rather than from assay-based typing. General findings and caveats noted by the study authors: Clinical and demographic metadata were provided uncurated, with the amount varying by source and participant.

V is trimmed back by 4 bases and J by 2 bases, and the junction contains 9 bases that no gene match accounts for. Reading the germline V gene (reference sequence) gives CDR1 LNHDA and CDR2 SQIVND. The CDR3, from cysteine to phenylalanine, totals 16 residues. Just the 48-base CDR3 DNA is kept, in frame starting at base 1. TCRbeta CDR3 regions were amplified from genomic DNA using the immunoSEQ Assay, a bias-controlled multiplex PCR. The authors' pipeline ran thus. The number of nucleated cells in each sample was estimated from the amplification of reference gene primers within the assay. To quantify the absolute abundance of each unique TCRbeta CDR3 rearrangement, sequence reads were collapsed and filtered. Productive Simpson clonality was computed per sample as the square root of Simpson's diversity index over productive rearrangements. The table comes from immuneACCESS by way of TCRdb, which keeps in-frame sequences with V and J called. Part of the clones is missing from these tables; in studies checked, under half for an unresolved V gene and the rest for unknown reasons. The DNA gave D and trimming, while V, J and clone size come from that table. This sample lists 100,000 to 150,000 clones; about 86% were detected once. Around 2.3% of the sample belongs to the ten largest clones.

The clonotype was recovered from a woman between 50 and 59 years old who had recovered from COVID-19. The chain is made from TRBV19 and TRBJ2-7; 9 of the junction bases match TRBD1. The specimen sequenced was PBMCs or T cells enriched from blood (not recorded which). The CDR3 has the sequence CASSKNPGQGPYEQYF. The DNA sequence is TGTGCCAGTAGTAAAAATCCGGGACAGGGACCCTACGAGCAGTACTTC.